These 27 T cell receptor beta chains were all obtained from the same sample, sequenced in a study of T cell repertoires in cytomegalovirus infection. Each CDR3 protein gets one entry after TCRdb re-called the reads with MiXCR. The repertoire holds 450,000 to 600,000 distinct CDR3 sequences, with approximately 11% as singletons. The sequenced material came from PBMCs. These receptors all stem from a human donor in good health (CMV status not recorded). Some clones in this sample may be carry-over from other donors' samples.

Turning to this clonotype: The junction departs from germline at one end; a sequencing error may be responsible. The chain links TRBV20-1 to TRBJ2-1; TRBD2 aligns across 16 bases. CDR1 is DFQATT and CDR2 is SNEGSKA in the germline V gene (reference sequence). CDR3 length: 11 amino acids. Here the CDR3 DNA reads TGCAGTGCGTCCGGGACTAGCGGGAGGGGCTTC. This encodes CSASGTSGRGF.

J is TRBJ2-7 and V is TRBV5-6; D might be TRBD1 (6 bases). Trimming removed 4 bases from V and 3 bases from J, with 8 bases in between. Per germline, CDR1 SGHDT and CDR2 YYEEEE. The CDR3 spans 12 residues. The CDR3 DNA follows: TGTGCCAGCAGCCGGGACAACTACGAGCAGTACGTC. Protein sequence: CASSRDNYEQYV.

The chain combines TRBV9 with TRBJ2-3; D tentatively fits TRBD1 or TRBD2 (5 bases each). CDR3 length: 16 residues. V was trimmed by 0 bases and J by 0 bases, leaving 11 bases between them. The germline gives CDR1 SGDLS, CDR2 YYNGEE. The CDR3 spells CASSVETGPSTDTQYF. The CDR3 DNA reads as TGTGCCAGCAGCGTAGAAACGGGGCCTAGCACAGATACGCAGTATTTT.

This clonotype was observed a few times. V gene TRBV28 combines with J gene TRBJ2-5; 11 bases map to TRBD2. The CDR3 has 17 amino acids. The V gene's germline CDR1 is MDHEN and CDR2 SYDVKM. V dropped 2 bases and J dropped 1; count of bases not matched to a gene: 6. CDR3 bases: TGTGCCAGCAGTTTACTCTTAGCGGGAGGGCGCCAAGAGACCCAGTACTTC. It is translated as CASSLLLAGGRQETQYF.

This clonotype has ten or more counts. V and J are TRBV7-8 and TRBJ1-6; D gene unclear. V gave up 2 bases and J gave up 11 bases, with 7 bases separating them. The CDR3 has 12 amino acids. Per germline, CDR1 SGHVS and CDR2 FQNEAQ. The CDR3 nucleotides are TGTGCCAGCAGCTTAATATCGGCACCCCTCCACTTT. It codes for CASSLISAPLHF.

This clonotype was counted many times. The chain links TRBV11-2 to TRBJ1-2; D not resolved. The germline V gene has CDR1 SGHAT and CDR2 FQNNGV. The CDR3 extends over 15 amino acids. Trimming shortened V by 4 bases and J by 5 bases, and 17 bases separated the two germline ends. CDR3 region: CASSSRLVRGYGYTF. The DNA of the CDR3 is TGTGCCAGCAGCTCCCGCCTGGTCAGAGGGTATGGCTACACCTTC.

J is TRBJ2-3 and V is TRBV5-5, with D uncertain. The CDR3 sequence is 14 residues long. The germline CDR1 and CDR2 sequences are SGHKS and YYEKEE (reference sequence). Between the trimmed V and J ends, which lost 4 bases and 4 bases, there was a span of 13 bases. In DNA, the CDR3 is TGTGCCAGCAGCCGAAGGACGTGGGCAGATACGCAGTATTTT. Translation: CASSRRTWADTQYF. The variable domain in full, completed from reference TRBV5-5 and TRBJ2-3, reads DAGVTQSPTHLIKTRGQQVTLRCSPISGHKSVSWYQQVLGQGPQFIFQYYEKEERGRGNFPDRFSARQFPNYSSELNVNALLLGDSALYLCASSRRTWADTQYFGPGTRLTVL.

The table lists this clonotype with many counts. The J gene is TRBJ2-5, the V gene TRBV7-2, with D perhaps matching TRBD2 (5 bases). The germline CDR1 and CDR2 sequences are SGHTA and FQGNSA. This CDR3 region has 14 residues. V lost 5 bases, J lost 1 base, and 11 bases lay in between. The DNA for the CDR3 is TGTGCCAGCAGCCGTGCGGGCCCCCAAGAGACCCAGTACTTC. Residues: CASSRAGPQETQYF.

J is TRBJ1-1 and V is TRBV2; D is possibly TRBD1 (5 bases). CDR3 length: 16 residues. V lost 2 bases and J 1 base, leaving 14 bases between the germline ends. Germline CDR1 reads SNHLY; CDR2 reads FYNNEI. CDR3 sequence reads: CASSEIRLGGNTEAFF. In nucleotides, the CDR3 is TGTGCCAGCAGTGAAATCCGGTTGGGGGGGAACACTGAAGCTTTCTTT.

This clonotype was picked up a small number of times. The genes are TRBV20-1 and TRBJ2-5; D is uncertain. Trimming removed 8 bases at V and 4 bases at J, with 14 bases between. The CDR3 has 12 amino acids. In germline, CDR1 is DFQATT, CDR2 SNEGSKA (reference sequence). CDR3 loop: CSRLDRSETQYF. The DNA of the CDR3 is TGCAGTCGATTAGATAGGTCAGAGACCCAGTACTTC.

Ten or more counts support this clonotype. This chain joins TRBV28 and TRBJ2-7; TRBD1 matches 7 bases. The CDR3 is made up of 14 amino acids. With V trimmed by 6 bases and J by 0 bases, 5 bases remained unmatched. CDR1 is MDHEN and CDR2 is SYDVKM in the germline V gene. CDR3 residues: CASRQTGNSYEQYF. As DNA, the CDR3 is TGTGCCAGCAGGCAGACAGGGAACTCCTACGAGCAGTACTTC.

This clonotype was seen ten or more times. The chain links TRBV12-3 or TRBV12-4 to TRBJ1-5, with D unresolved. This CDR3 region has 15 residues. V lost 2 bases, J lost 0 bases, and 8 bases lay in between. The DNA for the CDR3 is TGTGCCAGCAGTTTAAGGCTATATAGCAATCAGCCCCAGCATTTT. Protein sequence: CASSLRLYSNQPQHF.

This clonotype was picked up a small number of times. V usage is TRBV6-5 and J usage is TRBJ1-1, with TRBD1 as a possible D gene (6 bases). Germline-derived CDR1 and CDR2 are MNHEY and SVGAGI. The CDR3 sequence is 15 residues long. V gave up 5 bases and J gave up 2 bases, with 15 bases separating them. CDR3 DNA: TGTGCCAGCAGTCGGGGGGCGATACCCAACACTGAAGCTTTCTTT. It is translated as CASSRGAIPNTEAFF.

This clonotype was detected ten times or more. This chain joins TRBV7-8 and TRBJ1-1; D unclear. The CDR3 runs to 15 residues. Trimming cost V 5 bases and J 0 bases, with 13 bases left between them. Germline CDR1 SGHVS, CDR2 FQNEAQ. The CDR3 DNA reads TGTGCCAGCAGCCCCTATCGGGCCATGAACACTGAAGCTTTCTTT. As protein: CASSPYRAMNTEAFF.

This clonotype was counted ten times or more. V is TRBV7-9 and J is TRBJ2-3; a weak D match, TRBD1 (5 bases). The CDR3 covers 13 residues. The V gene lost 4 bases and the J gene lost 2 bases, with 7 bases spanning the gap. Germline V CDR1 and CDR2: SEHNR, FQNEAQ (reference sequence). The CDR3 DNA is TGTGCCAGCAGCTCGGACAACACAGATACGCAGTATTTT. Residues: CASSSDNTDTQYF.

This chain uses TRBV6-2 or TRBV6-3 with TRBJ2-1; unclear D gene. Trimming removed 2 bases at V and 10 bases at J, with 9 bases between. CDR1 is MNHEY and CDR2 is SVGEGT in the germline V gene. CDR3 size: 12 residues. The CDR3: CASSYGLLEQFF. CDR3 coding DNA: TGTGCCAGCAGTTACGGCCTACTAGAGCAGTTCTTC.

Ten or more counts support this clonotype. CDR3 loop: CASSNLRSSYNSPLHF. CDR3 sequence (DNA): TGTGCCAGCAGCAACCTCAGGAGCTCCTATAATTCACCCCTCCACTTT. The chain uses TRBV6-5 and TRBJ1-6; D is ambiguous. The CDR3 runs to 16 residues. The germline V gene has CDR1 MNHEY and CDR2 SVGAGI. V lost 6 bases and J 0 bases, leaving 12 bases between the germline ends.

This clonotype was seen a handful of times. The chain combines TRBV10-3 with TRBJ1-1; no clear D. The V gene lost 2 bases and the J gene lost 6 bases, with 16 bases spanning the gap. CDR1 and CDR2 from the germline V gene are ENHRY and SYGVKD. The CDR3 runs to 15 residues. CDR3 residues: CAISEGSLDLAEAFF. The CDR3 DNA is TGTGCCATCAGTGAGGGTAGCCTCGACTTGGCTGAAGCTTTCTTT.

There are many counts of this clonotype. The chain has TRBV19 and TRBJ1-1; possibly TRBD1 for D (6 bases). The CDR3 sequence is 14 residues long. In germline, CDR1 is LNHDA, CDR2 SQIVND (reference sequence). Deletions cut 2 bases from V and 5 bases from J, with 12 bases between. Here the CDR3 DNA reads TGTGCCAGTAGTATAAGAGGGGGATGGACTGAAGCTTTCTTT. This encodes CASSIRGGWTEAFF.

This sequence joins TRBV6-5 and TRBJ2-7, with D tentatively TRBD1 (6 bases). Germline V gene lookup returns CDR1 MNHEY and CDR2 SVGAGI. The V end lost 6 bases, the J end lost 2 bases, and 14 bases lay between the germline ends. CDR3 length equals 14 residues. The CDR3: CASRPQQGPYEQYF. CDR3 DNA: TGTGCCAGCAGACCTCAACAGGGCCCCTACGAGCAGTACTTC.

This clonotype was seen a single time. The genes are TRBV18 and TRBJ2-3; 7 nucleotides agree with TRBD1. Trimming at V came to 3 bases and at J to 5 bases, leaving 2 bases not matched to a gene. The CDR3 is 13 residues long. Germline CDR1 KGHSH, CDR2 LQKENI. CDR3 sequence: CASSPTGIDTQYF. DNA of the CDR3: TGTGCCAGCTCACCGACAGGGATAGATACGCAGTATTTT.

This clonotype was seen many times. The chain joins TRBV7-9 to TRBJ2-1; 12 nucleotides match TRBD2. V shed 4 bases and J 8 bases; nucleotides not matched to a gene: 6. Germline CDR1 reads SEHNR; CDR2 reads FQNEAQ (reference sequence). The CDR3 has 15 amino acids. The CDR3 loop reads CASSSSSGGADEQFF. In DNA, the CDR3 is TGTGCCAGCAGCTCTTCTAGCGGGGGGGCCGATGAGCAGTTCTTC.

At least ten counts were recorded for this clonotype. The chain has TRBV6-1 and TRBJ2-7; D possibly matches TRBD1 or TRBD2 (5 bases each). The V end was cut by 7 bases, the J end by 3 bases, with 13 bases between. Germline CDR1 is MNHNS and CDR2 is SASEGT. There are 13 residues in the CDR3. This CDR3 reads CASTFGTFYEQYF. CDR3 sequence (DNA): TGTGCCAGCACTTTCGGGACCTTCTACGAGCAGTACTTC.

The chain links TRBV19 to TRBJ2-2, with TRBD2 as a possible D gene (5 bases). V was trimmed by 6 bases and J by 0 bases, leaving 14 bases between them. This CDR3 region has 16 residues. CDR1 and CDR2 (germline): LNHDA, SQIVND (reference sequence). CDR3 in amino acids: CASSQKEEANTGELFF. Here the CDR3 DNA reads TGTGCCAGTAGCCAAAAAGAGGAGGCGAACACCGGGGAGCTGTTTTTT.

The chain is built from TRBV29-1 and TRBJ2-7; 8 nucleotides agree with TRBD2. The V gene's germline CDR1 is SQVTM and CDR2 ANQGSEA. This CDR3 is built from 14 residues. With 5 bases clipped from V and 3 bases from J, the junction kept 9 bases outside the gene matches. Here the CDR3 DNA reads TGCAGCGTTTTTAGTCCCGCGGGGGGCTACGAGCAGTACTTC. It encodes CSVFSPAGGYEQYF.

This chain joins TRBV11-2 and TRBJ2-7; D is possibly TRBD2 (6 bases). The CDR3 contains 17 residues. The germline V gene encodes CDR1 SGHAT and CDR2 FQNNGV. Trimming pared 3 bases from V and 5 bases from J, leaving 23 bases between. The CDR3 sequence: CASSLGRGAGTLHEQYF. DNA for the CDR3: TGTGCCAGCAGCTTGGGACGCGGGGCGGGAACTCTCCACGAGCAGTACTTC. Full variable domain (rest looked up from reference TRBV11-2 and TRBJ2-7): EAGVAQSPRYKIIEKRQSVAFWCNPISGHATLYWYQQILGQGPKLLIQFQNNGVVDDSQLPKDRFSAERLKGVDSTLKIQPAKLEDSAVYLCASSLGRGAGTLHEQYFGPGTRLTVT.

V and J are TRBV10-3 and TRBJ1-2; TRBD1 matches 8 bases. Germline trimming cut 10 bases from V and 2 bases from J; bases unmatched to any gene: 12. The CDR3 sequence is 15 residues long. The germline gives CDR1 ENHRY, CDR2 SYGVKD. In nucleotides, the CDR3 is TGTGCCACCAAATACCCGAGGACAGGGAACTATGGCTACACCTTC. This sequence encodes CATKYPRTGNYGYTF.